The 28 T cell receptor beta chains below all came from one sample that was sequenced in a study of human T cells and chemical hapten exposure. As for time point: patch test 3, about 24 weeks after DPC sensitization. Treatment defined: therapeutic diphenylcyclopropenone sensitization with weekly scalp DPC. TCRdb recomputed calls from the RACE reads with MiXCR, one row per CDR3 protein. The table has roughly 200,000 distinct CDR3 sequences, under 30% seen once. The specimen was whole blood, collected in connection with sensitization to the hapten diphenylcyclopropenone (DPC). These receptor sequences come from a woman between 40 and 55 years old with alopecia areata. Some clones in this sample may be carry-over from other donors' samples.

The chain is built from TRBV12-3 or TRBV12-4 and TRBJ2-4; 7 bases match TRBD1. J gave up 12 bases and V 4 bases, and 12 bases lay outside the gene matches. This CDR3 region has 14 residues. The CDR3 DNA reads as TGTGCCAGCAGTTACTTGACACAGGGGCAGACTCAGTACTTC. Its protein product is CASSYLTQGQTQYF.

This clonotype has only a few counts. The chain recombines TRBV25-1 with TRBJ1-3; 7 bases align to TRBD1. The ends lost 8 bases at V and 4 bases at J; junction bases unmatched: 2. The CDR3 runs to 12 residues. Germline CDR1 reads MGHDK; CDR2 reads SYGVNS. The CDR3 reads CASGGQGNTIYF. The CDR3 region has the DNA TGTGCCAGCGGGGGACAGGGAAACACCATATATTTT.

V is TRBV7-2 and J is TRBJ2-7; no reliable D call. From germline, CDR1 is SGHTA and CDR2 FQGNSA. The CDR3 has 14 residues. V gave up 0 bases and J gave up 7 bases, with 13 bases separating them. The CDR3 sequence: CASSLAVGFGEQYF. CDR3 coding DNA: TGTGCCAGCAGCTTAGCGGTGGGGTTCGGGGAGCAGTACTTC.

V gene TRBV6-2 or TRBV6-3 combines with J gene TRBJ2-2; possibly TRBD1 or TRBD2 for D (5 bases each). Trimming removed 9 bases at V and 6 bases at J, with 17 bases between. The CDR3 extends over 14 amino acids. The V gene's germline CDR1 is MNHEY and CDR2 SVGEGT. As DNA, the CDR3 is TGTGCCAGTAGTACAGGTCTGGGGGCCGGGGAGCTGTTTTTT. Translating it yields CASSTGLGAGELFF.

The chain has TRBV4-2 and TRBJ1-6; D is ambiguous. The CDR3 loop spans 15 amino acids. Trimming pared 4 bases from V and 5 bases from J, leaving 12 bases between. CDR1 and CDR2 (germline): LGHNA, YNFKEQ. In DNA, the CDR3 is TGTGCCAGCAGCCCCACCCGGTCTAATAATTCACCCCTCCACTTT. It codes for CASSPTRSNNSPLHF.

This clonotype was recorded at least ten times. The rearrangement uses TRBV29-1 and TRBJ2-7; the match to TRBD1 covers 8 bases. Germline loops: CDR1 SQVTM, CDR2 ANQGSEA. The junction had 6 bases not matched to a gene; V was cut back by 4 bases and J by 1 base. The length of the CDR3 is 14 residues. The CDR3: CSVVPGQVSYEQYF. CDR3 nucleotides: TGCAGCGTTGTGCCGGGACAGGTTTCCTACGAGCAGTACTTC.

This clonotype was picked up a small number of times. The rearrangement uses TRBV7-9 and TRBJ2-1; TRBD2 aligns across 10 bases. This CDR3 contains 15 residues. Germline V lookup: CDR1 SEHNR, CDR2 FQNEAQ (reference sequence). Germline trimming cut 5 bases from V and 7 bases from J; bases unmatched to any gene: 8. The CDR3 DNA is TGTGCCAGCAGCCATAGCGGGAGGTCGGGTAATGAGCAGTTCTTC. Amino acid sequence: CASSHSGRSGNEQFF.

This clonotype was observed at least ten times. The chain joins TRBV29-1 to TRBJ2-3, with TRBD1 matching 7 bases. Trimming at V came to 4 bases and at J to 4 bases, leaving 11 bases not matched to a gene. The CDR3 covers 15 residues. The germline V gene encodes CDR1 SQVTM and CDR2 ANQGSEA. CDR3 in DNA: TGCAGCGTTGGAACATTTGAGGGGGCCTCAGATACGCAGTATTTT. Translated: CSVGTFEGASDTQYF.

This clonotype was seen repeatedly, ten times or more. The chain has TRBV7-2 and TRBJ2-7, with D unresolved. V lost 3 bases and J lost 3, with 9 bases in between. Germline V CDR1 and CDR2: SGHTA, FQGNSA. The CDR3 length is 13 residues. This CDR3 is CASSLKSSYEQYF. CDR3 DNA: TGTGCCAGCAGCTTGAAGAGCAGCTACGAGCAGTACTTC.

CDR3 nucleotides: TGCAGTGCTAGGGGACAGTTGACCAATTCACCCCTCCACTTT. It encodes CSARGQLTNSPLHF. The chain employs TRBV20-1 and TRBJ1-6; 7 positions agree with TRBD1. Per germline, CDR1 DFQATT and CDR2 SNEGSKA (reference sequence). This CDR3 has 14 residues. V shed 3 bases and J 7 bases; nucleotides not matched to a gene: 6.

The gene calls are TRBV20-1 and TRBJ2-7, with unresolved D. CDR1 is DFQATT and CDR2 is SNEGSKA in the germline V gene (reference sequence). This CDR3 has 11 residues. Trimming left V 3 bases short and J 2 bases short, with 5 bases between. In nucleotides, the CDR3 is TGCAGTGCTAGCTCCACCTACGAGCAGTACTTC. Its translation is CSASSTYEQYF.

This clonotype was counted a few times. The rearrangement links TRBV27 to TRBJ2-1, with 9 positions matching TRBD1. Trimming cost V 5 bases and J 4 bases; bases outside gene matches: 6. Germline V gene lookup returns CDR1 MNHEY and CDR2 SMNVEV (reference sequence). CDR3 length: 15 amino acids. The CDR3 nucleotides read TGTGCCAGCAGTCGGGCGGGACAGGGTTACAATGAGCAGTTCTTC. It yields the protein CASSRAGQGYNEQFF.

The V call is TRBV20-1, the J call TRBJ2-1; TRBD2 agrees at 7 bases. Trimming at V came to 3 bases and at J to 6 bases, leaving 11 bases not matched to a gene. This CDR3 spans 15 amino acids. Germline assignment: CDR1 DFQATT and CDR2 SNEGSKA (reference sequence). The DNA for the CDR3 is TGCAGTGCTAGGGGAGGAGGGAGGGTTTTCAATGAGCAGTTCTTC. As protein: CSARGGGRVFNEQFF.

CDR3 amino acids: CSAPPLAAKNIQYF. DNA for the CDR3: TGCAGTGCTCCGCCGCTAGCGGCCAAAAACATTCAGTACTTC. The chain couples TRBV20-1 to TRBJ2-4; D possibly corresponds to TRBD2 (6 bases). The length of the CDR3 is 14 residues. V lost 5 bases and J lost 1, with 12 bases in between. In germline, CDR1 is DFQATT, CDR2 SNEGSKA (reference sequence).

V is TRBV7-9 and J is TRBJ2-3, with a weak D call TRBD2 (6 bases). CDR1 SEHNR and CDR2 FQNEAQ come from the germline V gene (reference sequence). Trimming shortened V by 5 bases and J by 5 bases, and 11 bases separated the two germline ends. The CDR3 spans 13 residues. The CDR3 nucleotides read TGTGCCAGCAGCGCGACTAGTGGAGATACGCAGTATTTT. It translates to CASSATSGDTQYF.

The J gene is TRBJ2-7, the V gene TRBV6-2 or TRBV6-3, with D possibly matching TRBD2 (6 bases). V lost 10 bases and J 2 bases, leaving 9 bases between the germline ends. Germline V gene sequence: CDR1 MNHEY, CDR2 SVGEGT. The CDR3 runs 11 residues. In DNA form, the CDR3 reads TGTGCCACCTGGAGGGCCTACGAGCAGTACTTC. Protein: CATWRAYEQYF.

In this sample, this clonotype turned up a few times. V gene TRBV27 combines with J gene TRBJ2-3, with 12 bases that match TRBD2. V dropped 5 bases and J dropped 4; count of bases not matched to a gene: 4. This CDR3 contains 15 residues. In germline, CDR1 is MNHEY, CDR2 SMNVEV (reference sequence). The CDR3 sequence is CASSPPSGRADTQYF. The CDR3 DNA follows: TGTGCCAGCAGTCCTCCTAGCGGGAGGGCAGATACGCAGTATTTT.

This clonotype was counted once. V is TRBV11-2 and J is TRBJ2-2; 12 nucleotides align to TRBD2. Per the germline V gene, CDR1 is SGHAT and CDR2 is FQNNGV. The ends lost 5 bases at V and 6 bases at J; junction bases unmatched: 7. This CDR3 is built from 16 residues. The CDR3 sequence: CASSPTSGSRPGELFF. The CDR3, as DNA: TGTGCCAGCAGCCCGACTAGCGGGAGTAGGCCCGGGGAGCTGTTTTTT.

This clonotype has a count of ten or more. The rearrangement uses TRBV4-3 and TRBJ2-2; D remains ambiguous. The CDR3 contains 13 residues. Trimming removed 1 base from V and 6 bases from J, with 6 bases in between. CDR1 is LGHNA and CDR2 is YSLEER in the germline V gene. The DNA of the CDR3 is TGCGCCAGCAGCCAAGTGCGGTCCGGGGAGCTGTTTTTT. Translation: CASSQVRSGELFF.

The V gene is TRBV2, the J gene TRBJ2-1; 12 positions match TRBD2. The CDR3 is 16 amino acids. Germline assignment: CDR1 SNHLY and CDR2 FYNNEI. V was clipped by 7 bases and J by 4 bases; unmatched bases: 8. The DNA for the CDR3 is TGTGCCAGCACCGACCCGACTAGCGGGAGTTACAATGAGCAGTTCTTC. This sequence encodes CASTDPTSGSYNEQFF.

This clonotype was detected a few times. The V and J genes are TRBV5-1 and TRBJ2-7; perhaps TRBD2 as D (5 bases). Germline V gives CDR1 SGHRS, CDR2 YFSETQ. The CDR3 totals 14 residues. Trimming took 0 bases from V and 2 from J, leaving 9 bases between them. The CDR3 DNA follows: TGCGCCAGCAGCTTGGCGGGGAACACCTACGAGCAGTACTTC. Its translation is CASSLAGNTYEQYF.

This clonotype was found a few times. One junction end does not reproduce the germline sequence, and a read error may be involved. DNA of the CDR3: TGTGCTAGCAGCCCCGTAGGCGGGATCTCCTACAATGAGCAGTTCTTC. Residues: CASSPVGGISYNEQFF. J is TRBJ2-1 and V is TRBV7-7, with D maybe TRBD2 (6 bases). The CDR3 is 16 residues long. CDR1 and CDR2 (germline): SSHAT, FNYEAQ (reference sequence).

This clonotype showed up just a few times. The V and J genes are TRBV3-1 and TRBJ1-1, with D tentatively TRBD1 (5 bases). From germline, CDR1 is LGHDT and CDR2 YNNKEL (reference sequence). With 3 bases removed from V and 1 base from J, the gap between germline ends came to 9 bases. The CDR3 has 14 amino acids. The CDR3: CASSHTGGNTEAFF. The CDR3 DNA reads TGTGCCAGCAGCCACACTGGGGGGAACACTGAAGCTTTCTTT. The variable domain in full, with the rest retrieved from reference TRBV3-1 and TRBJ1-1, is DTAVSQTPKYLVTQMGNDKSIKCEQNLGHDTMYWYKQDSKKFLKIMFSYNNKELIINETVPNRFSPKSPDKAHLNLHINSLELGDSAVYFCASSHTGGNTEAFFGQGTRLTVV.

This clonotype was recorded a few times. The CDR3 reads CASSSGSGGANVLTF. For the CDR3, the DNA is TGTGCCAGCAGTTCCGGTTCGGGAGGGGCCAACGTCCTGACTTTC. The chain combines TRBV6-5 with TRBJ2-6; a weak D match, TRBD2 (5 bases). Deletions cut 4 bases from V and 4 bases from J, with 11 bases between. This CDR3 is built from 15 residues. Germline V CDR1 and CDR2: MNHEY, SVGAGI.

Written as DNA, the CDR3 is TGTGCCGGACTAGGACAGGGCTACGAGCAGTACTTC. Its translation: CAGLGQGYEQYF. This chain connects TRBV28 to TRBJ2-7; perhaps TRBD1 as D (8 bases). Germline CDR1 reads MDHEN; CDR2 reads SYDVKM. The CDR3 has 12 amino acids. The V end lost 11 bases, the J end lost 3 bases, and 14 bases lay between the germline ends.

V gene TRBV28 combines with J gene TRBJ1-2; 7 bases fit TRBD1. Losses at the gene ends were 8 bases for V and 3 bases for J; bases not matched to a gene: 6. Per germline, CDR1 MDHEN and CDR2 SYDVKM. The CDR3 totals 13 residues. The CDR3 protein is CASRTQGDYGYTF. The CDR3 nucleotides are TGTGCCAGCCGCACCCAGGGGGACTATGGCTACACCTTC.

The chain joins TRBV28 to TRBJ2-5, with D unresolved. The CDR3 loop spans 14 amino acids. V lost 2 bases, J lost 3 bases, and 10 bases lay in between. Germline V gene data show CDR1 as MDHEN and CDR2 as SYDVKM. CDR3 sequence (DNA): TGTGCCAGCAGTTTACGAGCTTTTGAAGAGACCCAGTACTTC. Translating gives CASSLRAFEETQYF.

This clonotype came up a few times. The rearrangement links TRBV12-3 or TRBV12-4 to TRBJ2-5; D gene unclear. Trimming left V 4 bases short and J 5 bases short, with 8 bases between. The CDR3 is 12 amino acids. CDR3 sequence reads: CASSSRSETQYF. Written as DNA, the CDR3 is TGTGCCAGCAGTTCCCGGTCGGAGACCCAGTACTTC.